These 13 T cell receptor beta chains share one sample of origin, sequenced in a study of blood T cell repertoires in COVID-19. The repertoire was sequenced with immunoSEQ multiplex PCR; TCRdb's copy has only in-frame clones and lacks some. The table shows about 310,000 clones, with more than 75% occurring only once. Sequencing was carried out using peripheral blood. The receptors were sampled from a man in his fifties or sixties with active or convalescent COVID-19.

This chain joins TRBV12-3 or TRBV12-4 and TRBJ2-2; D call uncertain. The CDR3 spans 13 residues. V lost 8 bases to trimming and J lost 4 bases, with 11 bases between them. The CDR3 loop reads CASRGLPTGELFF. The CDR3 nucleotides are TGTGCCAGCCGTGGGCTACCCACCGGGGAGCTGTTTTTT.

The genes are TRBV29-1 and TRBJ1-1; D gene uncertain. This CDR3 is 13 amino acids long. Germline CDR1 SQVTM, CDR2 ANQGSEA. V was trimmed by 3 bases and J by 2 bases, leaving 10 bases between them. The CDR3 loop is CSVDVQRNTEAFF. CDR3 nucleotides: TGCAGCGTTGATGTACAGAGAAACACTGAAGCTTTCTTT.

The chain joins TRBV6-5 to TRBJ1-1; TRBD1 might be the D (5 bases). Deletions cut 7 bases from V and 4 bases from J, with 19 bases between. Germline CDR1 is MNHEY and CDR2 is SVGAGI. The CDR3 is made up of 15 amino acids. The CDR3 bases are TGTGCCAGCACCCCGGGCCGGGGGGTCGGCACTGAAGCTTTCTTT. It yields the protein CASTPGRGVGTEAFF.

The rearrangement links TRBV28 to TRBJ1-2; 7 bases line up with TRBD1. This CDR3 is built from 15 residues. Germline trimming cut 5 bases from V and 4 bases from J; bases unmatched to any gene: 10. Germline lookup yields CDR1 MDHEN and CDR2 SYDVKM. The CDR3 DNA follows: TGTGCCAGCAGTCCCGACCCACAGGGGCCCTATGGCTACACCTTC. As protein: CASSPDPQGPYGYTF.

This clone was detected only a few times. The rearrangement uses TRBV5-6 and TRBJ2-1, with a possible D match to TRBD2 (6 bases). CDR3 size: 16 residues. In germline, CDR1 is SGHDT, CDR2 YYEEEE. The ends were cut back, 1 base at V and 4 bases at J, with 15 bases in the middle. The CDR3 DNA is TGTGCCAGCAGCTTGTCACGTCGGGGGATTTACAATGAGCAGTTCTTC. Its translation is CASSLSRRGIYNEQFF.

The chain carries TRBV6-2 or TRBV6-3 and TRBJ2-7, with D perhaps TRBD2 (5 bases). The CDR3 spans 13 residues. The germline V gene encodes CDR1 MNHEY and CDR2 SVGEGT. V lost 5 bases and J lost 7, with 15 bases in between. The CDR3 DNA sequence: TGTGCCAGCAGTACGGGAAGGCTACGGGAGCAGTACTTC. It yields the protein CASSTGRLREQYF.

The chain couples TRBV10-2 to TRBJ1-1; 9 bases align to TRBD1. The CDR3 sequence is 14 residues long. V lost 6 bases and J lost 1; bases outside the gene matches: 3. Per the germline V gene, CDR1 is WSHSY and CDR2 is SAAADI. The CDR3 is CASRPGQGNTEAFF. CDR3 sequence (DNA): TGCGCCAGCAGACCGGGACAGGGGAACACTGAAGCTTTCTTT.

The CDR3, as DNA: TGTGCCAGCAGCGTAGGGGGGCGCGGATATGGCTACACCTTC. It is translated as CASSVGGRGYGYTF. V usage is TRBV9 and J usage is TRBJ1-2; D might be TRBD1 (6 bases). The V gene lost 0 bases and the J gene lost 5 bases, with 11 bases spanning the gap. The germline gives CDR1 SGDLS, CDR2 YYNGEE. This CDR3 is 14 amino acids long.

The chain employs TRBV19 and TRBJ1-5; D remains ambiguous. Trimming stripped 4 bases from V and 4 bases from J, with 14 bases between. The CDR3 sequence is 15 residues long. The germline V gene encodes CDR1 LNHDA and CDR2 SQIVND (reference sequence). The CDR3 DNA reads TGTGCCAGTAGTAAAGGCGGTGCGAGTAATCAGCCCCAGCATTTT. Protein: CASSKGGASNQPQHF.

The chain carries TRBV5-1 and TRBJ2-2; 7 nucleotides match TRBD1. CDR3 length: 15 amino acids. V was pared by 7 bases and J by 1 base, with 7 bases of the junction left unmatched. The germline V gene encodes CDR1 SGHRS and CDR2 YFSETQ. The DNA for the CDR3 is TGCGCCAGCGGCCCCGGGACAGAGAACACCGGGGAGCTGTTTTTT. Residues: CASGPGTENTGELFF.

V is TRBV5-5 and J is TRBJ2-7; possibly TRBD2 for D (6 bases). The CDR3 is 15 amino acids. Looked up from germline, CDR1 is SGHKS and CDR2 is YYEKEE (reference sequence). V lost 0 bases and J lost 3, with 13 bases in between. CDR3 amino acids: CASSLVRAGYYEQYF. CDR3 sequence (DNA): TGTGCCAGCAGCTTGGTGCGGGCGGGATACTACGAGCAGTACTTC.

The CDR3 DNA reads TGTGCCAGCAGCCCCTTCCTCGACAGGGTTGATGAAGCTTTCTTT. Translation gives CASSPFLDRVDEAFF. V and J are TRBV4-2 and TRBJ1-1; the match to TRBD1 covers 7 bases. The J segment lost 7 bases and the V segment lost 4 bases, leaving 12 bases of the junction unmatched. The CDR3 sequence is 15 residues long. Per germline, CDR1 LGHNA and CDR2 YNFKEQ.

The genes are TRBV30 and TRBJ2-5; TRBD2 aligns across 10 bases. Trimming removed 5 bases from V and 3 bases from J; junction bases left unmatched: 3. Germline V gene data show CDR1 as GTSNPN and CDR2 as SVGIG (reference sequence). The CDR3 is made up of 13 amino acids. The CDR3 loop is CAWGGLAEETQYF. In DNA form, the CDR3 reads TGTGCCTGGGGCGGACTAGCGGAAGAGACCCAGTACTTC.